Following are 32 T cell receptor beta chains from one sample sequenced in a study of PD-1 blockade in classical Hodgkin lymphoma. Assay used: immunoSEQ multiplex PCR; TCRdb lists only in-frame clones, some missing. The sample holds 35,000 to 40,000 clones, about 91% seen once. The patients all showed relapse after autologous stem cell transplantation, while their brentuximab vedotin exposure varied. The material was peripheral blood mononuclear cells (PBMCs), obtained before the second cycle of nivolumab. Source of these receptors: a human donor with classical Hodgkin lymphoma.

The rearrangement uses TRBV6-5 and TRBJ2-1, with TRBD2 matching 12 bases. There are 15 residues in the CDR3. Germline lookup yields CDR1 MNHEY and CDR2 SVGAGI. Losses at the gene ends were 5 bases for V and 7 bases for J; bases not matched to a gene: 6. The CDR3 spells CASSQGLAGKNEQFF. The CDR3 coding sequence is TGTGCCAGCAGTCAAGGACTAGCGGGGAAAAATGAGCAGTTCTTC.

Here the CDR3 DNA reads TGTGCCAGCTCACCATACTCAGGGCAGTCTAATCAGCCCCAGCATTTT. Residues: CASSPYSGQSNQPQHF. V and J are TRBV18 and TRBJ1-5, with D possibly matching TRBD1 (5 bases). The V end lost 2 bases, the J end lost 4 bases, and 15 bases lay between the germline ends. The CDR3 contains 16 residues. CDR1 and CDR2 from the germline V gene are KGHSH and LQKENI. The whole variable domain, filled in from reference TRBV18 and TRBJ1-5, reads NAGVMQNPRHLVRRRGQEARLRCSPMKGHSHVYWYRQLPEEGLKFMVYLQKENIIDESGMPKERFSAEFPKEGPSILRIQQVVRGDSAAYFCASSPYSGQSNQPQHFGDGTRLSIL.

This rearrangement joins TRBV2 to TRBJ2-2; D uncertain. The germline CDR1 and CDR2 sequences are SNHLY and FYNNEI. V was pared by 1 base and J by 0 bases, with 3 bases between. The CDR3 is 14 amino acids. CDR3: CASSEGPNTGELFF. The CDR3 nucleotides are TGTGCCAGCAGTGAAGGCCCGAACACCGGGGAGCTGTTTTTT.

The chain joins TRBV19 to TRBJ2-2; 10 bases map to TRBD1. From germline, CDR1 is LNHDA and CDR2 SQIVND (reference sequence). V trimming: 5 bases; J trimming: 5 bases; junction bases outside the gene matches: 5. This CDR3 has 15 amino acids. CDR3: CASSVTGGGTGELFF. For the CDR3, the DNA is TGTGCCAGTAGTGTGACAGGGGGCGGTACCGGGGAGCTGTTTTTT.

The chain is built from TRBV29-1 and TRBJ1-1; no clear D gene. CDR1 is SQVTM, CDR2 ANQGSEA, per germline. The CDR3 runs to 12 residues. The V end was cut by 4 bases, the J end by 6 bases, with 12 bases between. DNA for the CDR3: TGCAGCGTTGGAAACGGGGATGCTGAAGCTTTCTTT. Its protein product is CSVGNGDAEAFF. The entire variable domain, with the rest obtained from reference TRBV29-1 and TRBJ1-1, is as follows: SAVISQKPSRDICQRGTSLTIQCQVDSQVTMMFWYRQQPGQSLTLIATANQGSEATYESGFVIDKFPISRPNLTFSTLTVSNMSPEDSSIYLCSVGNGDAEAFFGQGTRLTVV.

J is TRBJ2-4 and V is TRBV18; D gene unclear. The CDR3 is 13 residues long. The germline V gene encodes CDR1 KGHSH and CDR2 LQKENI. V shed 3 bases and J shed 8 bases, with 11 bases lying between them. The CDR3 protein is CASSPRPDDIQYF. CDR3 in DNA: TGTGCCAGCTCACCTCGACCAGATGACATTCAGTACTTC.

This sequence joins TRBV7-9 and TRBJ2-7, with TRBD1 matching over 9 bases. Germline trimming cut 5 bases from V and 0 bases from J; bases unmatched to any gene: 14. The CDR3 is made up of 18 amino acids. Germline V gene sequence: CDR1 SEHNR, CDR2 FQNEAQ (reference sequence). Here the CDR3 DNA reads TGTGCCAGCAGCCCCCGGGGACTCGACAGGGGGTTCTCCTACGAGCAGTACTTC. It yields the protein CASSPRGLDRGFSYEQYF.

This clone was detected once. This chain connects TRBV6-5 to TRBJ2-7; possibly TRBD1 for D (6 bases). The CDR3 length is 16 residues. Germline V lookup: CDR1 MNHEY, CDR2 SVGAGI. V gave up 2 bases and J gave up 4 bases, with 18 bases separating them. This CDR3 reads CASSYPTGTRPYEQYF. The DNA of the CDR3 is TGTGCCAGCAGTTACCCCACCGGGACAAGACCATACGAGCAGTACTTC.

This clone is deemed medium-sized (0.01 to 0.1%). This chain joins TRBV5-1 and TRBJ1-3; maybe TRBD1 (5 bases). The CDR3 runs to 13 residues. V lost 3 bases to trimming and J lost 2 bases, with 6 bases between them. Looked up from germline, CDR1 is SGHRS and CDR2 is YFSETQ. The CDR3 DNA follows: TGCGCCAGCAGCTCACAGGCTGGAAACACCATATATTTT. Translating gives CASSSQAGNTIYF. Full variable domain (outside the CDR3, taken from reference TRBV5-1 and TRBJ1-3): KAGVTQTPRYLIKTRGQQVTLSCSPISGHRSVSWYQQTPGQGLQFLFEYFSETQRNKGNFPGRFSGRQFSNSRSEMNVSTLELGDSALYLCASSSQAGNTIYFGEGSWLTVV.

V gene TRBV6-5 combines with J gene TRBJ2-1; the match to TRBD2 covers 7 bases. Germline V gene data show CDR1 as MNHEY and CDR2 as SVGAGI. The CDR3 is made up of 15 amino acids. After removal of 6 bases from V and 6 bases from J, the junction contained 11 bases not matched to a gene. CDR3 in amino acids: CASRRRGLGSNEQFF. The CDR3 nucleotides are TGTGCCAGCAGGCGCCGTGGACTAGGGAGCAATGAGCAGTTCTTC.

The chain couples TRBV9 to TRBJ2-1; 8 bases map to TRBD2. Germline-derived CDR1 and CDR2 are SGDLS and YYNGEE. Trimming took 2 bases from V and 7 from J; bases not matched to a gene: 8. This CDR3 region has 15 residues. This chain's CDR3 is CASSVYSGAGNEQFF. Here the CDR3 DNA reads TGTGCCAGCAGCGTGTATAGCGGGGCGGGGAATGAGCAGTTCTTC.

The chain employs TRBV5-1 and TRBJ2-7; TRBD1 is a possible D gene (6 bases). The germline gives CDR1 SGHRS, CDR2 YFSETQ. This CDR3 has 14 amino acids. The V end was cut by 0 bases, the J end by 3 bases, with 10 bases between. Written as DNA, the CDR3 is TGCGCCAGCAGCTTGGTCTACAGGGTCTACGAGCAGTACTTC. Amino acids: CASSLVYRVYEQYF. The whole variable domain, remainder taken from reference TRBV5-1 and TRBJ2-7, is KAGVTQTPRYLIKTRGQQVTLSCSPISGHRSVSWYQQTPGQGLQFLFEYFSETQRNKGNFPGRFSGRQFSNSRSEMNVSTLELGDSALYLCASSLVYRVYEQYFGPGTRLTVT.

The chain has TRBV27 and TRBJ2-7; TRBD2 might be the D (6 bases). V was cut by 5 bases and J by 1 base, with 9 bases left in between. Germline V gives CDR1 MNHEY, CDR2 SMNVEV (reference sequence). The length of the CDR3 is 13 residues. CDR3 amino acids: CASSGLRSYEQYF. In nucleotides, the CDR3 is TGTGCCAGCAGTGGACTACGTTCCTACGAGCAGTACTTC.

The chain recombines TRBV27 with TRBJ2-1; D is uncertain. Trimming left V 3 bases short and J 4 bases short, with 13 bases between. The CDR3 length is 15 residues. CDR1 and CDR2 (germline): MNHEY, SMNVEV (reference sequence). In nucleotides, the CDR3 is TGTGCCAGCAGTTTTTTAAGCTCTTTATACAATGAGCAGTTCTTC. It yields the protein CASSFLSSLYNEQFF.

This chain links TRBV9 with TRBJ1-1; D ambiguous. The germline V gene has CDR1 SGDLS and CDR2 YYNGEE. V was pared by 1 base and J by 6 bases, with 16 bases between. The CDR3 is 15 amino acids. In DNA, the CDR3 is TGTGCCAGCAGCGTATCGTCCAGAATAGACTCTGAAGCTTTCTTT. As protein: CASSVSSRIDSEAFF.

This chain connects TRBV13 to TRBJ1-5; D remains ambiguous. Germline CDR1 PRHDT, CDR2 FYEKMQ (reference sequence). The CDR3 covers 12 residues. V lost 4 bases, J lost 4 bases, and 5 bases lay in between. The CDR3 bases are TGTGCCAGCAGCTCTCAGAATCAGCCCCAGCATTTT. Residues: CASSSQNQPQHF.

This chain joins TRBV30 and TRBJ2-5; 7 bases agree with TRBD2. CDR3 length: 11 amino acids. The trim removed 5 bases at V and 11 bases at J, leaving 8 bases unmatched. Germline CDR1 is GTSNPN and CDR2 is SVGIG (reference sequence). The CDR3 DNA sequence: TGTGCCTGGGACGTTCTAGCGGTACAGTACTTC. It codes for CAWDVLAVQYF.

The rearrangement links TRBV5-1 to TRBJ2-7; D gene uncertain. The CDR3 is 12 amino acids. Looked up from germline, CDR1 is SGHRS and CDR2 is YFSETQ. The V gene lost 1 base and the J gene lost 3 bases, with 5 bases spanning the gap. CDR3 in DNA: TGCGCCAGCAGCTTGCAGGACTACGAGCAGTACTTC. This encodes CASSLQDYEQYF.

The J gene is TRBJ1-2, the V gene TRBV6-6, with 8 bases lining up with TRBD1. In germline, CDR1 is MNHNY, CDR2 SVGAGI (reference sequence). The CDR3 consists of 13 residues. The trim removed 6 bases at V and 0 bases at J, leaving 0 bases unmatched. As DNA, the CDR3 is TGTGCCAGCAGACAGGGGGCTAACTATGGCTACACCTTC. The encoded protein is CASRQGANYGYTF.

The CDR3 here is CASSLVGETQYF. CDR3 bases: TGTGCCAGCAGCTTAGTGGGAGAGACCCAGTACTTC. The chain combines TRBV11-2 with TRBJ2-5, with no clear D. Germline values: CDR1 SGHAT, CDR2 FQNNGV. Trimming took 1 base from V and 4 from J, leaving 4 bases between them. This CDR3 region has 12 residues.

The chain is built from TRBV5-4 and TRBJ1-1; D ambiguous. The CDR3 runs 12 residues. V dropped 3 bases and J dropped 8 bases, with 11 bases sitting between them. CDR1 is SGHNT and CDR2 is YYREEE in the germline V gene (reference sequence). CDR3 in amino acids: CASSSFDREAFF. The CDR3, as DNA: TGTGCCAGCAGCTCGTTCGATCGGGAAGCTTTCTTT.

The table lists this clone with a few counts. The V and J genes are TRBV10-1 and TRBJ1-1; D unclear. Trimming shortened V by 2 bases and J by 4 bases, and 11 bases separated the two germline ends. The CDR3 spans 14 residues. Germline CDR1 is WNHNN and CDR2 is SYGVQD (reference sequence). CDR3 nucleotide sequence: TGCGCCAGCAGTGAGAATTTGGGTACCACTGAAGCTTTCTTT. The encoded protein is CASSENLGTTEAFF.

The chain carries TRBV28 and TRBJ1-1, with D unresolved. Trimming stripped 2 bases from V and 4 bases from J, with 11 bases between. The V gene's germline CDR1 is MDHEN and CDR2 SYDVKM. The CDR3 sequence is 14 residues long. The CDR3 protein is CASSLAVSATEAFF. The CDR3 DNA reads as TGTGCCAGCAGTTTAGCCGTGTCGGCCACTGAAGCTTTCTTT.

This rearrangement joins TRBV28 to TRBJ2-7; no clear D gene. The V end was cut by 8 bases, the J end by 6 bases, with 11 bases between. The CDR3 contains 11 residues. CDR1 is MDHEN, CDR2 SYDVKM, per germline. This CDR3 reads CASSWHREQYF. The CDR3 DNA reads as TGTGCCAGCTCCTGGCACCGCGAGCAGTACTTC.

The chain links TRBV15 to TRBJ2-1, with 12 bases that match TRBD2. The germline V gene encodes CDR1 LNHNV and CDR2 YYDKDF (reference sequence). CDR3 length: 18 residues. J was trimmed by 0 bases and V by 1 base; bases with no gene match: 4. The CDR3 here is CATSRAGLAGNSYNEQFF. The CDR3 DNA reads TGTGCCACCAGCAGAGCGGGACTAGCGGGCAACTCCTACAATGAGCAGTTCTTC.

J is TRBJ2-7 and V is TRBV9, with a possible D match to TRBD1 (6 bases). V was pared by 4 bases and J by 3 bases, with 17 bases between. Germline assignment: CDR1 SGDLS and CDR2 YYNGEE. The CDR3 sequence is 15 residues long. The CDR3 sequence: CASSPSPGHVYEQYF. In DNA, the CDR3 is TGTGCCAGCAGCCCCTCTCCGGGACACGTCTACGAGCAGTACTTC.

The chain couples TRBV11-3 to TRBJ2-4, with a weak D call TRBD2 (6 bases). V was trimmed by 1 base and J by 8 bases, leaving 9 bases between them. The length of the CDR3 is 13 residues. Germline CDR1 and CDR2: SGHNT and YENEEA. CDR3 DNA: TGTGCCAGCAGCTTAGTACCGGGAGACATTCAGTACTTC. This sequence encodes CASSLVPGDIQYF.

The V and J genes are TRBV6-5 and TRBJ2-7; weak D call: TRBD1 (6 bases). The V end lost 6 bases, the J end lost 5 bases, and 20 bases lay between the germline ends. CDR1 MNHEY and CDR2 SVGAGI come from the germline V gene. The CDR3 is 15 amino acids. The CDR3 spells CASSISYTGLNEQYF. The DNA of the CDR3 is TGTGCCAGCAGCATTTCTTATACAGGGCTGAACGAGCAGTACTTC.

The chain employs TRBV18 and TRBJ2-5, with TRBD2 matching 7 bases. With V trimmed by 4 bases and J by 7 bases, 0 bases remained unmatched. Looked up from germline, CDR1 is KGHSH and CDR2 is LQKENI. The CDR3 spans 11 residues. For the CDR3, the DNA is TGTGCCAGCTCACGCGGGGGGACCCAGTACTTC. Translation: CASSRGGTQYF.

The genes are TRBV5-5 and TRBJ2-1, with 7 bases identical to TRBD2. Germline lookup yields CDR1 SGHKS and CDR2 YYEKEE (reference sequence). With V trimmed by 4 bases and J by 6 bases, 16 bases remained unmatched. CDR3 length: 17 amino acids. The CDR3 DNA reads as TGTGCCAGCAGCATTCCCTTTTGGGAGGGCCGTTTCAATGAGCAGTTCTTC. Translating gives CASSIPFWEGRFNEQFF.

The chain joins TRBV2 to TRBJ2-5; TRBD2 matches 7 bases. CDR1 and CDR2 (germline): SNHLY, FYNNEI. J gave up 5 bases and V 8 bases, and 8 bases lay outside the gene matches. The CDR3 contains 13 residues. The DNA of the CDR3 is TGTGCCAGCGGTGGATGGGAGGGGGAGACCCAGTACTTC. Its protein product is CASGGWEGETQYF.

The chain couples TRBV7-2 to TRBJ2-5; D might be TRBD1 (5 bases). From germline, CDR1 is SGHTA and CDR2 FQGNSA. Between the trimmed V and J ends, which lost 5 bases and 2 bases, there was a span of 21 bases. This CDR3 is 17 amino acids long. The CDR3 is CASSRRRTNPGQETQYF. Here the CDR3 DNA reads TGTGCCAGCAGCCGTAGAAGGACAAATCCTGGACAAGAGACCCAGTACTTC.